The 4 T cell receptor beta chains presented below share a single source sample, sequenced in a study of blood T cell repertoires in COVID-19. The table came from immunoSEQ multiplex PCR; TCRdb's copy has only in-frame clones and leaves some out. The data hold about 10,000 clones, with roughly 87% observed a single time. Sequenced sample: peripheral blood. The receptors were gathered from a human donor in a cohort sampled during active COVID-19.

The CDR3 nucleotides are TGTGCCAGCAGCCATACTCCCGGGGGGGCCGGGAACACCGGGGAGCTGTTTTTT. It specifies CASSHTPGGAGNTGELFF. The chain links TRBV7-9 to TRBJ2-2; 8 positions agree with TRBD2. The CDR3 loop spans 18 amino acids. Germline CDR1 is SEHNR and CDR2 is FQNEAQ (reference sequence). The V and J ends lost 5 bases and 1 base, in that order; junction bases with no gene match: 12.

The genes are TRBV18 and TRBJ1-5; 9 positions match TRBD1. The CDR3 is made up of 16 amino acids. With V trimmed by 2 bases and J by 6 bases, 8 bases remained unmatched. Germline V lookup: CDR1 KGHSH, CDR2 LQKENI. CDR3 protein: CASSPRDRVLGQPQHF. Written as DNA, the CDR3 is TGTGCCAGCTCACCAAGGGACAGGGTGTTGGGTCAGCCCCAGCATTTT. The full variable domain, its missing parts supplied by reference TRBV18 and TRBJ1-5, is NAGVMQNPRHLVRRRGQEARLRCSPMKGHSHVYWYRQLPEEGLKFMVYLQKENIIDESGMPKERFSAEFPKEGPSILRIQQVVRGDSAAYFCASSPRDRVLGQPQHFGDGTRLSIL.

The chain recombines TRBV1 with TRBJ2-7; TRBD2 reflects the table's D call only, with no check against the DNA. TRBV1 represents a pseudogene. The CDR3 consists of 15 residues. The CDR3 sequence: CTSSQRLAARYEQYF. Written as DNA, the CDR3 is TGCACCAGCAGCCAGAGACTAGCGGCGCGGTACGAGCAGTACTTC.

This chain uses TRBV23-1 with TRBJ2-3, with 9 nucleotides matching TRBD1. TRBV23-1 is annotated as an ORF whose role is uncertain. The CDR3 contains 13 residues. The ends lost 9 bases at V and 5 bases at J; junction bases unmatched: 6. The CDR3 here is CARRDRVRDTQYF. The DNA of the CDR3 is TGCGCCAGACGGGACAGGGTTCGAGATACGCAGTATTTT.